This entry lists 24 T cell receptor beta chains sequenced from one sample in a study of metastatic and nonmetastatic thyroid tumors. MiXCR re-clonotyped the PCR reads for TCRdb. The profile covers over 25,000 clones, with 16% appearing a single time and around 6.1% taken by the ten largest. Treatment of any kind had been given to no patient before thyroid surgery. The source material was blood. The receptors stem from a male donor with papillary thyroid cancer or a benign thyroid nodule (not recorded which). Some clones in this sample may be carry-over from other donors' samples.

At least ten counts were recorded for this clone. This chain joins TRBV28 and TRBJ2-2; unclear D gene. Germline values: CDR1 MDHEN, CDR2 SYDVKM. V gave up 5 bases and J gave up 0 bases, with 4 bases separating them. The CDR3 spans 13 residues. The CDR3, as DNA: TGTGCCAGCAGTGGACCGAACACCGGGGAGCTGTTTTTT. The encoded protein is CASSGPNTGELFF.

This clone was observed many times. This chain joins TRBV20-1 and TRBJ2-1; TRBD2 agrees at 9 bases. CDR1 is DFQATT, CDR2 SNEGSKA, per germline (reference sequence). CDR3 length equals 14 residues. Losses at the gene ends were 7 bases for V and 5 bases for J; bases not matched to a gene: 9. The CDR3 sequence: CSVILAGRDNEQFF. In DNA, the CDR3 is TGCAGTGTCATCCTAGCGGGAAGGGACAATGAGCAGTTCTTC.

The table lists this clone with many counts. J is TRBJ2-1 and V is TRBV5-6; the match to TRBD2 covers 10 bases. CDR1 SGHDT and CDR2 YYEEEE come from the germline V gene. With V trimmed by 0 bases and J by 8 bases, 8 bases remained unmatched. This CDR3 contains 16 residues. This CDR3 is CASSLAAVAGGYEQFF. CDR3 nucleotides: TGTGCCAGCAGCTTGGCCGCGGTAGCGGGAGGATATGAGCAGTTCTTC. Filled out from reference TRBV5-6 and TRBJ2-1, the complete variable domain reads DAGVTQSPTHLIKTRGQQVTLRCSPKSGHDTVSWYQQALGQGPQFIFQYYEEEERQRGNFPDRFSGHQFPNYSSELNVNALLLGDSALYLCASSLAAVAGGYEQFFGPGTRLTVL.

In this sample, this clone turned up many times. The rearrangement joins TRBV20-1 to TRBJ2-5; a possible D gene is TRBD2 (5 bases). CDR3 length: 15 amino acids. Germline values: CDR1 DFQATT, CDR2 SNEGSKA (reference sequence). Between the trimmed V and J ends, which lost 3 bases and 1 base, there was a span of 15 bases. DNA of the CDR3: TGCAGTGCTAGGTTGTCTAGCAGCCTCCAAGAGACCCAGTACTTC. Amino acids: CSARLSSSLQETQYF.

This clone was seen at least ten times. J is TRBJ2-5 and V is TRBV7-9, with D possibly being TRBD1 or TRBD2 (5 bases each). This CDR3 comprises 13 residues. V was cut by 6 bases and J by 1 base, with 9 bases left in between. The germline V gene has CDR1 SEHNR and CDR2 FQNEAQ (reference sequence). The CDR3 here is CASRSGTQETQYF. CDR3 DNA sequence: TGTGCCAGCAGGTCCGGGACCCAAGAGACCCAGTACTTC.

This clone was recorded many times. The chain uses TRBV6-1 and TRBJ2-7, with 9 bases matching TRBD2. V was clipped by 5 bases and J by 7 bases; unmatched bases: 12. CDR1 is MNHNS, CDR2 SASEGT, per germline. The CDR3 has 15 amino acids. The CDR3 region is CASSSSAGGPWEQYF. CDR3 coding DNA: TGTGCCAGCAGTTCAAGTGCGGGAGGGCCCTGGGAGCAGTACTTC.

This clone was counted at least ten times. V gene TRBV30 combines with J gene TRBJ2-7; D is possibly TRBD2 (6 bases). The V gene's germline CDR1 is GTSNPN and CDR2 SVGIG (reference sequence). CDR3 length: 15 residues. The germline V and J ends were trimmed by 5 bases and 0 bases, with 17 bases remaining between them. The CDR3 region is CAWAPGLPSSYEQYF. The CDR3 region has the DNA TGTGCCTGGGCCCCGGGACTCCCCAGCTCCTACGAGCAGTACTTC.

This clone has ten or more counts. This sequence joins TRBV7-9 and TRBJ2-2, with TRBD1 matching 9 bases. The germline CDR1 and CDR2 sequences are SEHNR and FQNEAQ (reference sequence). The CDR3 contains 14 residues. The V gene end was trimmed by 4 bases and the J gene end by 7 bases; junction bases not matched to a gene: 4. CDR3 amino acids: CASSWGQGDGELFF. The DNA for the CDR3 is TGTGCCAGCAGCTGGGGACAGGGAGACGGGGAGCTGTTTTTT.

This clone was observed many times. The gene calls are TRBV7-9 and TRBJ2-4; 7 nucleotides match TRBD1. The germline V gene has CDR1 SEHNR and CDR2 FQNEAQ (reference sequence). V shed 0 bases and J 13 bases; nucleotides not matched to a gene: 6. The CDR3 spans 13 residues. The CDR3 region is CASSLALTGEQYF. The CDR3 DNA reads TGTGCCAGCAGCTTAGCCCTCACAGGGGAACAGTACTTC.

This clone was detected a few times. The junction and the germline gene differ at one end; a read error may be behind it. CDR3 loop: CASSPLGLAVGGITGELVF. The CDR3 DNA is TGTGCCAGCAGCCCCCTGGGACTAGCGGTAGGCGGGATCACCGGGGAGCTGGTTTTT. The V and J genes are TRBV7-6 and TRBJ2-2; 11 nucleotides match TRBD2. Germline values: CDR1 SGHVS, CDR2 FNYEAQ. The CDR3 contains 19 residues.

This clone appeared many times. The chain employs TRBV28 and TRBJ2-2; possibly TRBD2 for D (5 bases). From germline, CDR1 is MDHEN and CDR2 SYDVKM. CDR3 length equals 15 residues. Trimming left V 2 bases short and J 6 bases short, with 13 bases between. The CDR3 sequence: CASSLVEGTAGELFF. The CDR3, as DNA: TGTGCCAGCAGTTTAGTTGAGGGAACGGCCGGGGAGCTGTTTTTT.

The sample holds many counts of this clone. The J gene is TRBJ2-7, the V gene TRBV20-1; 7 nucleotides align to TRBD1. Germline V gene sequence: CDR1 DFQATT, CDR2 SNEGSKA (reference sequence). The CDR3 consists of 14 residues. With 2 bases clipped from V and 3 bases from J, the junction kept 7 bases outside the gene matches. The CDR3 region has the DNA TGCAGTGCTAGAATGGGCAGGGGGATCTACGAGCAGTACTTC. Amino acids: CSARMGRGIYEQYF.

The chain joins TRBV11-3 to TRBJ1-2, with TRBD1 as a possible D gene (6 bases). CDR1 and CDR2 from the germline V gene are SGHNT and YENEEA. Between the trimmed V and J ends, which lost 0 bases and 1 base, there was a span of 6 bases. The CDR3 spans 14 residues. The CDR3: CASSLEDSNYGYTF. The CDR3 coding sequence is TGTGCCAGCAGCTTAGAGGACAGTAACTATGGCTACACCTTC.

The chain is built from TRBV30 and TRBJ1-2; a possible D gene is TRBD1 (5 bases). CDR1 GTSNPN and CDR2 SVGIG come from the germline V gene (reference sequence). The CDR3 is 15 amino acids. The CDR3 bases are TGTGTCATCGGCCCGGCAGGGCTAGCTAACTATGGCTACACCTTC. It specifies CVIGPAGLANYGYTF.

This clone is medium-sized within its sample. DNA for the CDR3: TGTGCCTGGGATTCCAAGCGGACAGGGGTTTACGAGCAGTACTTC. Protein sequence: CAWDSKRTGVYEQYF. The V call is TRBV30, the J call TRBJ2-7; 9 nucleotides line up with TRBD1. With V trimmed by 5 bases and J by 4 bases, 12 bases remained unmatched. This CDR3 is built from 15 residues. Looked up from germline, CDR1 is GTSNPN and CDR2 is SVGIG (reference sequence).

This clone has a count of ten or more. V usage is TRBV5-4 and J usage is TRBJ2-3; 11 positions match TRBD2. Germline CDR1 and CDR2: SGHNT and YYREEE (reference sequence). Trimming took 2 bases from V and 4 from J; bases not matched to a gene: 6. This CDR3 comprises 16 residues. The CDR3 here is CASSFSGRAGSDTQYF. The CDR3 DNA is TGTGCCAGCAGCTTTAGCGGGAGGGCCGGGTCAGATACGCAGTATTTT. Looking up the rest from reference TRBV5-4 and TRBJ2-3 gives the full variable domain: ETGVTQSPTHLIKTRGQQVTLRCSSQSGHNTVSWYQQALGQGPQFIFQYYREEENGRGNFPPRFSGLQFPNYSSELNVNALELDDSALYLCASSFSGRAGSDTQYFGPGTRLTVL.

In its sample, this clone was seen many times. The J gene is TRBJ1-4, the V gene TRBV4-1, with D unclear. V was shortened by 1 base and J by 7 bases, with 4 bases between the two germline ends. The CDR3 has 12 residues. Germline V gene lookup returns CDR1 MGHRA and CDR2 YSYEKL. Written as DNA, the CDR3 is TGCGCCAGCAGCCAAGCGAGTGAAAAACTGTTTTTT. This translates into CASSQASEKLFF.

This clone showed up just a few times. This chain connects TRBV6-1 to TRBJ1-1; unclear D gene. Germline CDR1 MNHNS, CDR2 SASEGT. V was clipped by 1 base and J by 2 bases, with 8 bases between them. The CDR3 length is 14 residues. The CDR3 protein is CASSEGTVNTEAFF. DNA of the CDR3: TGTGCCAGCAGTGAAGGGACGGTTAACACTGAAGCTTTCTTT.

This clone was recorded at least ten times. This chain connects TRBV20-1 to TRBJ2-2, with 7 bases that match TRBD1. Germline CDR1 and CDR2: DFQATT and SNEGSKA (reference sequence). With 3 bases clipped from V and 4 bases from J, the junction kept 8 bases outside the gene matches. The CDR3 is 15 amino acids. Here the CDR3 reads CSASWRQGVTGELFF. DNA for the CDR3: TGCAGTGCTAGTTGGAGACAGGGTGTCACCGGGGAGCTGTTTTTT.

The chain is built from TRBV20-1 and TRBJ1-1; 7 bases line up with TRBD1. The CDR3 covers 13 residues. Germline V gene data show CDR1 as DFQATT and CDR2 as SNEGSKA (reference sequence). The ends lost 5 bases at V and 2 bases at J; junction bases unmatched: 5. This CDR3 reads CSAADRVNTEAFF. DNA for the CDR3: TGCAGTGCTGCCGACAGGGTTAACACTGAAGCTTTCTTT.

This clone was observed at least ten times. The chain carries TRBV6-1 and TRBJ2-1; 9 bases match TRBD1. The CDR3 has 15 amino acids. Germline lookup yields CDR1 MNHNS and CDR2 SASEGT. V shed 6 bases and J 7 bases; nucleotides not matched to a gene: 10. As DNA, the CDR3 is TGTGCCAGCAGGCAAGGACAGGGGCTGAGGAATGAGCAGTTCTTC. Translation: CASRQGQGLRNEQFF.

This clone has a count of ten or more. J is TRBJ2-1 and V is TRBV24-1; 15 bases line up with TRBD2. The germline gives CDR1 KGHDR, CDR2 SFDVKD. The CDR3 runs 15 residues. The J segment lost 10 bases and the V segment lost 6 bases, leaving 6 bases of the junction unmatched. The CDR3 nucleotides read TGTGCCACCAGTAGGACTAGCGGGAGGGCCCGCGAGCAGTTCTTC. Protein product: CATSRTSGRAREQFF.

The sample holds many counts of this clone. The genes are TRBV20-1 and TRBJ2-5; 8 bases are a match to TRBD2. V shed 1 base and J 1 base; nucleotides not matched to a gene: 8. Germline V gene lookup returns CDR1 DFQATT and CDR2 SNEGSKA (reference sequence). CDR3 length: 16 amino acids. CDR3 in DNA: TGCAGTGCTAGAGGGGGTCTAGCGGGTTTCCAAGAGACCCAGTACTTC. Protein: CSARGGLAGFQETQYF.

The chain employs TRBV11-2 and TRBJ2-3, with a possible D match to TRBD2 (6 bases). CDR3 length equals 16 residues. CDR1 and CDR2 (germline): SGHAT, FQNNGV. Trimming shortened V by 3 bases and J by 2 bases, and 15 bases separated the two germline ends. This CDR3 reads CASSFGRGGDTDTQYF. CDR3 bases: TGTGCCAGCAGCTTCGGCCGCGGAGGGGACACAGATACGCAGTATTTT.